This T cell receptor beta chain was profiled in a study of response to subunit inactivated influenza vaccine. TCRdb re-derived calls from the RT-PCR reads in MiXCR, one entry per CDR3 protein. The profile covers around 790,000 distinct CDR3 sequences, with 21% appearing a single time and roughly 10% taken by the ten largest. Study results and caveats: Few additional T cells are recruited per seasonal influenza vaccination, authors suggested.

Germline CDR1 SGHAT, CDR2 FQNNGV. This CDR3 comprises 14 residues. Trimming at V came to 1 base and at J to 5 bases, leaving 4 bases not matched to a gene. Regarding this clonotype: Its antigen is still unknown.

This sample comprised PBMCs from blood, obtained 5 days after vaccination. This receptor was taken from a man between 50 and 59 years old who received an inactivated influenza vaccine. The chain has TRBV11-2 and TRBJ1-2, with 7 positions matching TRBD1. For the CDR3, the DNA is TGTGCCAGCAGCTTAGGGGGACAGCGGTATGGCTACACCTTC. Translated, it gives CASSLGGQRYGYTF.